This TCR beta chain came from a study of tumor-infiltrating lymphocytes in primary liver carcinoma. The study, taken as a whole, reports: The bulk unsorted samples meant that CD4+ and CD8+ repertoires went uncompared.

Unsorted whole blood supplied the blood RNA, and germline DNA was isolated too. They drew 3 to 4 milliliters of peripheral blood before surgery. TCR beta cDNA was reverse-transcribed from about 0.45 ug of total RNA. The reaction used a constant-region primer and ProtoScript II reverse transcriptase. Amplification in three nested multiplex PCR rounds with slightly modified ARM-PCR gave rise to TCR beta libraries. TCRdb itself ran the multiplex PCR reads through MiXCR, one entry per CDR3 protein. The sample has hundreds of thousands of distinct CDR3 sequences, 65% seen once; the top ten hold roughly 8.9%. As concerns this clonotype: Its cognate antigen is unknown. Here the CDR3 omits its conserved ending phenylalanine or tryptophan, so a read error is the likely source.

The clonotype was recovered from a man in his forties with primary liver carcinoma and hepatitis B virus infection. Sequenced input: peripheral blood.

The CDR3 DNA follows: TGTGCCAGCAGTTACTCGATTCAGCCTCAGCATCTT. Protein sequence: CASSYSIQPQHL. J is TRBJ1-5 and V is TRBV6-2 or TRBV6-3; no definite D call. CDR1 and CDR2 from the germline V gene are MNHEY and SVGEGT. This CDR3 contains 12 residues.